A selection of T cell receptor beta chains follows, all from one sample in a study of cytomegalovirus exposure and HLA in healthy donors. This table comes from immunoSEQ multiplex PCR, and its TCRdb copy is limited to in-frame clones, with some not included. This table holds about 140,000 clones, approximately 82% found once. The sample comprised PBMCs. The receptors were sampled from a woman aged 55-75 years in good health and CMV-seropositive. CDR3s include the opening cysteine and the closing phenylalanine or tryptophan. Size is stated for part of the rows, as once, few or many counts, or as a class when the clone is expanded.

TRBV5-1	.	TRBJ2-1	CASSLGTGGDEQFF
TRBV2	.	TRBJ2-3	CASKSGTATDTQYF
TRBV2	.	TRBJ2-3	CASSVTDTQYF
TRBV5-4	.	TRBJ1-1	CASSSLQGLGTEAFF
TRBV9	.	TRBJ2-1	CASSTTSGRVNEQFF
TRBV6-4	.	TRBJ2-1	CASRAEGQGLGYNEQFF
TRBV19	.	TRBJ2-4	CASTHRLAGESFAKNIQYF
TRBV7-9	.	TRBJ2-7	CASSSFGDEQYF
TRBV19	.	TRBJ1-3	CASSTTGTPGESGNTIYF
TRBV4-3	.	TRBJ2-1	CASSQPGTSNEQFF
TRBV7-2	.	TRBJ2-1	CASSLIEGEQFF
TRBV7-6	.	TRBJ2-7	CASSAGSSYEQYF
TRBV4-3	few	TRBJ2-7	CASSQDTTSVQYF
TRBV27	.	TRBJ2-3	CASSLLPAGRTDTQYF
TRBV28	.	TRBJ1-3	CASVDRGPRNTIYF
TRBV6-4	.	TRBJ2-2	CASRQGAGTGELFF
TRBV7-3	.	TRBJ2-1	CASSLTTGGTYEQFF
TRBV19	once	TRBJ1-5	CASQGGNQPQHF
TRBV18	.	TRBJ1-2	CASSRAGTGGSNYGYTF
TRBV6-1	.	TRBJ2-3	CASSAGTSATSTDTQYF
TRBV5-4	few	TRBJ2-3	CASSLAGVGTDTQYF
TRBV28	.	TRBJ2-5	CASSLSQLAGGETQYF
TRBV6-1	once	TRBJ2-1	CASREGGRGEQFF
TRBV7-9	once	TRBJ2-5	CASSLGGTGMETQYF
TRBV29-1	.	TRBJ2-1	CSVEDPPLGLAGGSYNEQFF